A single sample gave rise to the 13 T cell receptor beta chains below, sequenced in a study of blood T cells in healthy people across ages. Then a second PCR, running roughly 7 to 11 cycles, was carried out with a sample-barcoded 5' primer and a J-beta primer mix. One entry per CDR3 protein results from TCRdb running MiXCR on the 5' RACE reads. The table shows 910,000 or so distinct CDR3 sequences, with roughly half occurring only once. The sample was blood. All receptors come from a woman aged 55-69 years in good health.

The chain employs TRBV7-9 and TRBJ2-3, with 10 nucleotides matching TRBD2. Germline V lookup: CDR1 SEHNR, CDR2 FQNEAQ (reference sequence). The CDR3 has 14 residues. Losses at the gene ends were 8 bases for V and 4 bases for J; bases not matched to a gene: 6. In DNA, the CDR3 is TGTGCCAGCGCAAGCGGGAGGGCCTCAGATACGCAGTATTTT. Residues: CASASGRASDTQYF.

The rearrangement joins TRBV2 to TRBJ2-1, with TRBD2 matching 7 bases. CDR1 SNHLY and CDR2 FYNNEI come from the germline V gene. V was clipped by 6 bases and J by 10 bases; unmatched bases: 15. This CDR3 region has 15 residues. CDR3 bases: TGTGCCAGCAGCCCCGGGGGAGGGCCTTTCAACGAGCAGTTCTTC. It codes for CASSPGGGPFNEQFF.

For this clonotype: With a much larger clone just one base away, this may be a read error. The rearrangement uses TRBV11-2 and TRBJ2-3; D not resolved. This CDR3 is built from 12 residues. V gave up 3 bases and J gave up 2 bases, with 3 bases separating them. The germline CDR1 and CDR2 sequences are SGHAT and FQNNGV. CDR3 residues: CASSFDTDTQYF. The CDR3 bases are TGTGCCAGCAGCTTCGACACAGATACGCAGTATTTT.

V is TRBV12-3 or TRBV12-4 and J is TRBJ2-3; D may correspond to TRBD1 or TRBD2 (5 bases each). The CDR3 length is 14 residues. The V gene lost 7 bases and the J gene lost 8 bases, with 19 bases spanning the gap. In DNA, the CDR3 is TGTGCCAGCACCCATGGGTGGGACGGAGGTACGCAGTATTTT. It codes for CASTHGWDGGTQYF.

The V and J genes are TRBV15 and TRBJ2-5, with D tentatively TRBD1 (6 bases). The J call may be wrong; the DNA end is better matched by TRBJ2-7. The CDR3 covers 15 residues. The germline CDR1 and CDR2 sequences are LNHNV and YYDKDF (reference sequence). Written as DNA, the CDR3 is TGTGCCACCAGCAGAGAAAGGGGGACAAACTACGAGCAGTACTTC. This codes for CATSRERGTNYEQYF.

The rearrangement uses TRBV7-9 and TRBJ2-1, with D hard to call. Germline CDR1 is SEHNR and CDR2 is FQNEAQ (reference sequence). The CDR3 is made up of 17 amino acids. Trimming took 2 bases from V and 8 from J, leaving 22 bases between them. The CDR3 DNA is TGTGCCAGCAGCTTACTTGGGGTCGGGCCCTCAGGCGATGAGCAGTTCTTC. Amino acid sequence: CASSLLGVGPSGDEQFF.

This rearrangement joins TRBV6-6 to TRBJ2-5; 12 bases fit TRBD1. With the DNA end fitting TRBJ2-7 better, the J assignment may be wrong. Germline V lookup: CDR1 MNHNY, CDR2 SVGAGI (reference sequence). CDR3 length equals 15 residues. As DNA, the CDR3 is TGTGCCAGCAGTTACTCCGGGACAGGGGGCCTCGAGCAGTACTTC. Protein sequence: CASSYSGTGGLEQYF.

As for this clonotype: A single base separates this from a much larger clone, so it may be a read error. This chain links TRBV20-1 with TRBJ2-1; D is possibly TRBD2 (5 bases). From germline, CDR1 is DFQATT and CDR2 SNEGSKA (reference sequence). This CDR3 has 14 residues. DNA of the CDR3: TGCAGTGCTAGAGATCGAGGTCGGGAAAATGAGCGGTTCTTC. Translation: CSARDRGRENERFF.

The chain couples TRBV30 to TRBJ1-1; D not certain. CDR1 GTSNPN and CDR2 SVGIG come from the germline V gene (reference sequence). The ends were cut back, 7 bases at V and 3 bases at J, with 12 bases in the middle. CDR3 length equals 12 residues. DNA of the CDR3: TGTGCCTCCCAGAGAAGTGACACTGAAGCTTTCTTT. Translated: CASQRSDTEAFF.

In regard to this clonotype: Mismatch with germline at one junction end may stem from a read error. V usage is TRBV27 and J usage is TRBJ2-6, with a possible D match to TRBD1 (5 bases). Germline CDR1 MNHEY, CDR2 SMNVEV (reference sequence). This CDR3 spans 16 amino acids. The CDR3 sequence is CASSPLQTSGANVPTF. DNA for the CDR3: TGTGCCAGCAGTCCTTTACAGACCTCTGGGGCCAACGTCCCGACTTTC. The full variable domain, its missing parts supplied by reference TRBV27 and TRBJ2-6, is EAQVTQNPRYLITVTGKKLTVTCSQNMNHEYMSWYRQDPGLGLRQIYYSMNVEVTDKGDVPEGYKVSRKEKRNFPLILESPSPNQTSLYFCASSPLQTSGANVPTFGAGSRLTVL.

This chain uses TRBV6-5 with TRBJ2-5, with 7 bases aligning to TRBD2. The tail of the sequence fits TRBJ2-7 better, so the J call may be wrong. Germline assignment: CDR1 MNHEY and CDR2 SVGAGI. The CDR3 runs 12 residues. CDR3 loop: CASKGRAREQYF. CDR3 coding DNA: TGTGCCAGCAAAGGGAGGGCCCGCGAGCAGTACTTC.

The chain uses TRBV7-6 and TRBJ2-7, with D hard to call. CDR1 and CDR2 from the germline V gene are SGHVS and FNYEAQ. Trimming left V 6 bases short and J 1 base short, with 16 bases between. The CDR3 is 15 amino acids. CDR3 in DNA: TGTGCCAGCAGTTCTTACCGCCGCCCATCCTACGAGCAGTACTTC. It codes for CASSSYRRPSYEQYF.

This clonotype showed up just a few times. The gene calls are TRBV12-3 or TRBV12-4 and TRBJ2-5; the match to TRBD2 covers 8 bases. V lost 3 bases and J lost 5; bases outside the gene matches: 5. The CDR3 is made up of 14 amino acids. CDR3 bases: TGTGCCAGCAGTTTCCCGGGAGGGGATGAGACCCAGTACTTC. Its protein is CASSFPGGDETQYF.